The present TCR beta chain was sequenced within a study of regulatory T cells in long-lasting Graves disease. Points from the study as a whole: Comparison showed that persistent patients shared more public clonotypes (around 3,000) than new patients (over 950). Persistent disease was characterized by preferential usage of TRBV28, TRBJ1-2 and TRBJ2-5.

This clonotype appeared many times. Its antigen is not known. Investigators prepared the TCR beta libraries by applying iRepertoire HTBI primers and Arm-PCR of CDR3 regions. Per the original data handling: Among the samples, around 60 TRBV and 14 to 15 TRBJ segments were identified. TCRdb reprocessed the multiplex PCR reads with MiXCR, giving one entry per CDR3 protein. The authors' filters were not applied to this entry. The sample records about 400,000 distinct CDR3 sequences, about 15% being singletons. Time point indicated: newly diagnosed GD, antithyroid drugs for less than 3 months. PBMC-derived RNA was used for the TCR library. This CDR3 comprises 15 residues. The germline V gene has CDR1 SGHRS and CDR2 YFSETQ. V dropped 3 bases and J dropped 1 base, with 13 bases sitting between them. The data were also submitted as part of a second study, on T cells in Graves' hyperthyroidism and ophthalmopathy. From that second work: An initial round of RT-PCR targeting the TCR CDR3 relied on the HTBI primer set.

This chain connects TRBV5-1 to TRBJ1-1, with D perhaps TRBD1 (6 bases). The sample consisted of peripheral blood mononuclear cells (PBMCs), taken at new diagnosis, from a patient treated with antithyroid drugs. This TCR derives from a woman in her forties with Graves disease. The CDR3 nucleotides read TGCGCCAGCAGCTGGGGGCCCGTGAGGAACACTGAAGCTTTCTTT. Translated: CASSWGPVRNTEAFF.